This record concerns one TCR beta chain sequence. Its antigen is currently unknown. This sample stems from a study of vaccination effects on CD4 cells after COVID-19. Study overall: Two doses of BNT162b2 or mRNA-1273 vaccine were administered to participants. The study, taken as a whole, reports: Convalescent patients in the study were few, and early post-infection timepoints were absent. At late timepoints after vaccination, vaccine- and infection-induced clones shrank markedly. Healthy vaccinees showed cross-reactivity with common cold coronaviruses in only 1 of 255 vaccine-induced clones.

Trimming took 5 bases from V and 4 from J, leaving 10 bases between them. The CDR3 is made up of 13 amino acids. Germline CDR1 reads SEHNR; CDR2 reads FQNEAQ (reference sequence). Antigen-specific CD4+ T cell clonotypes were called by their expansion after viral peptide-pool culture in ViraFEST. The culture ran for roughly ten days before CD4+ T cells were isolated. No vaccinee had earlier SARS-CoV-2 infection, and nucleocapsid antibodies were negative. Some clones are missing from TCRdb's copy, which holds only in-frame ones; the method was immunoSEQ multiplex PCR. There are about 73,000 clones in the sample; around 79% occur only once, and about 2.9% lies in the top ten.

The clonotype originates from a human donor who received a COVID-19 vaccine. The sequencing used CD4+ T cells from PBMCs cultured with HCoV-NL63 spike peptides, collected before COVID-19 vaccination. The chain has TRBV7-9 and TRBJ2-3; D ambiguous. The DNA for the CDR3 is TGTGCCAGCAGCCAAGGTTTTTCAGATACGCAGTATTTT. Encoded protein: CASSQGFSDTQYF.